The subject of this entry is one T cell receptor beta chain. Its antigen is currently unknown. Method: immunoSEQ multiplex PCR; TCRdb's copy keeps in-frame clones and lacks some. The sample lists 65,000 or so clones; roughly 84% were seen once. As for time point: week 23, last vaccination. In every dose of vaccine, 300 ug of mutant IDH1 20-mer peptide was given alongside topical imiquimod. This entry belongs to a study of a mutant IDH1 vaccine in newly diagnosed glioma. Germline V gives CDR1 SGHTA, CDR2 FQGNSA. The CDR3 has 16 residues. The V and J ends lost 1 base and 1 base, in that order; junction bases with no gene match: 5.

The V gene is TRBV7-2, the J gene TRBJ2-5; 8 bases align to TRBD1. The clonotype was recovered from a man aged 25 to 40 with glioma. The sample was PBMCs, taken from a glioma patient whose treatment included an IDH1 peptide vaccine. CDR3 nucleotides: TGTGCCAGCAGCTTAGAGGACAGGGCCCCCCAAGAGACCCAGTACTTC. This encodes CASSLEDRAPQETQYF.